This TCR beta chain was observed in a study of regulatory T cells in long-lasting Graves disease. Arm-PCR of CDR3 regions with iRepertoire HTBI primers generated TCR beta libraries. TCRdb independently ran MiXCR on the multiplex PCR reads; one entry per CDR3 protein. This table holds 550,000 or so distinct CDR3 sequences, 9.5% to 15% found once. Documented time point: newly diagnosed GD, antithyroid drugs for less than 3 months. PBMC-derived RNA was used for the TCR library. This clonotype has at least ten counts. The CDR3 has 15 amino acids. V was pared by 5 bases and J by 0 bases, with 13 bases between. CDR1 is SGHTA, CDR2 FQGNSA, per germline. These data were also filed under a second study, of T cells in Graves' hyperthyroidism and ophthalmopathy.

The rearrangement links TRBV7-2 to TRBJ1-2; D might be TRBD1 (6 bases). The source of this sequence is a woman between 25 and 40 years old with Graves disease. Sequenced material: peripheral blood mononuclear cells (PBMCs), taken at new diagnosis, from a patient treated with antithyroid drugs. CDR3 sequence (DNA): TGTGCCAGCAGCAAAACAGGGTCCACTAACTATGGCTACACCTTC. This encodes CASSKTGSTNYGYTF.